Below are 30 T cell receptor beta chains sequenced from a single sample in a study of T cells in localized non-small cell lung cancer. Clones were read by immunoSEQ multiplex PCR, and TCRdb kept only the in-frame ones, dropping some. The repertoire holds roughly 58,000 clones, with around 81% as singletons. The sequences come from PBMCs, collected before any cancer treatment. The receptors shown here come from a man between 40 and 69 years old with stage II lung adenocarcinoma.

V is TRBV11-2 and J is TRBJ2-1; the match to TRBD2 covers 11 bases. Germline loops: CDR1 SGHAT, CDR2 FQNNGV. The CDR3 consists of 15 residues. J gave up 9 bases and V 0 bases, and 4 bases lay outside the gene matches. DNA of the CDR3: TGTGCCAGCAGCTTAGATGATAGCGGGAGGGGTGAGCAGTTCTTC. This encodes CASSLDDSGRGEQFF.

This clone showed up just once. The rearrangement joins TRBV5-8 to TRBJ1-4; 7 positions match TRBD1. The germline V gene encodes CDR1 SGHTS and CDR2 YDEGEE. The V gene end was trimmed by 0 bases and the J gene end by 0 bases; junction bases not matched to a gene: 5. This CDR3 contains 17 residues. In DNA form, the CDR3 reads TGTGCCAGCAGCTTGGGAACAGGGGTTGCAACTAATGAAAAACTGTTTTTT. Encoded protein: CASSLGTGVATNEKLFF.

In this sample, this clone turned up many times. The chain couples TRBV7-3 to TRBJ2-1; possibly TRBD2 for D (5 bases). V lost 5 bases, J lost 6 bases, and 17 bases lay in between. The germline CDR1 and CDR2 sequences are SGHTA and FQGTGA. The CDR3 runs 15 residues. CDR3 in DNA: TGTGCCAGCAGCCAAACTAGTCAGGAAAGCAATGAGCAGTTCTTC. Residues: CASSQTSQESNEQFF.

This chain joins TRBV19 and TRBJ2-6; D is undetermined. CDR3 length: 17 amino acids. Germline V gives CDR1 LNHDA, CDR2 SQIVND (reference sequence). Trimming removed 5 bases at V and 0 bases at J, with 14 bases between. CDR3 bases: TGTGCCAGTAGTCTGGGAAGGCGTCTCTCTGGGGCCAACGTCCTGACTTTC. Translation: CASSLGRRLSGANVLTF.

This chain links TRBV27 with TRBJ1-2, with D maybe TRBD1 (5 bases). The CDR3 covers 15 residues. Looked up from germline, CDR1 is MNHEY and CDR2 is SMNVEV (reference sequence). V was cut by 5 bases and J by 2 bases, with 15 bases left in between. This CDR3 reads CASSALQQGNYGYTF. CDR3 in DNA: TGTGCCAGCAGTGCGCTACAGCAGGGAAACTATGGCTACACCTTC.

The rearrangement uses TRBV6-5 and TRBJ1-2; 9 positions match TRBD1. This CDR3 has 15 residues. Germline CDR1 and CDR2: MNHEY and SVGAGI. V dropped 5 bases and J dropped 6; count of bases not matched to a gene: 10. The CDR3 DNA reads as TGTGCCAGCAGTCAACCGGGACAGGGTTATAATGGCTACACCTTC. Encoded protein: CASSQPGQGYNGYTF.

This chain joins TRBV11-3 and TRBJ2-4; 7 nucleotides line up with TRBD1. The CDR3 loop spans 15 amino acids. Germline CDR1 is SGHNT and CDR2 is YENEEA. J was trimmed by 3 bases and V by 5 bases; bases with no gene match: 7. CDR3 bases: TGTGCCAGCAGCCCACCCGGGACAGACAAAAACATTCAGTACTTC. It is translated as CASSPPGTDKNIQYF.

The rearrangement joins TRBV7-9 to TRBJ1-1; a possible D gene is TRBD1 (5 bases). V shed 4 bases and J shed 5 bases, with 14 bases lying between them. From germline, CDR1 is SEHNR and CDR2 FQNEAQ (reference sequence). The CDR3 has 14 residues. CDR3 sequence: CASSSQGRGTEAFF. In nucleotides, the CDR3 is TGTGCCAGCAGCTCCCAGGGTAGGGGAACTGAAGCTTTCTTT.

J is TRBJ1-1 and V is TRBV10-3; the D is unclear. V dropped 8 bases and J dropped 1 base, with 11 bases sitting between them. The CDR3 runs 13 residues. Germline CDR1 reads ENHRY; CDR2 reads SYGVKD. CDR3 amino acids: CAILAQPNTEAFF. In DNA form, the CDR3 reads TGTGCCATCTTGGCTCAACCGAACACTGAAGCTTTCTTT.

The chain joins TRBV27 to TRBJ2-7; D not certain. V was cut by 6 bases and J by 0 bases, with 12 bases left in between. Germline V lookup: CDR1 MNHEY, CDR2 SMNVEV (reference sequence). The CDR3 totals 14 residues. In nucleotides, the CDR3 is TGTGCCAGCAGGATCCAAGGGCCCTCCTACGAGCAGTACTTC. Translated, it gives CASRIQGPSYEQYF.

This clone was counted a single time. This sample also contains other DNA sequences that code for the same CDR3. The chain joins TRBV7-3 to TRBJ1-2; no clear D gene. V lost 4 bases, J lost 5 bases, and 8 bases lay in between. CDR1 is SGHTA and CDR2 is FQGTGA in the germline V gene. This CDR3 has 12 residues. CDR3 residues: CASSSDGYGYTF. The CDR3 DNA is TGTGCCAGCAGCTCGGACGGTTATGGCTACACCTTC.

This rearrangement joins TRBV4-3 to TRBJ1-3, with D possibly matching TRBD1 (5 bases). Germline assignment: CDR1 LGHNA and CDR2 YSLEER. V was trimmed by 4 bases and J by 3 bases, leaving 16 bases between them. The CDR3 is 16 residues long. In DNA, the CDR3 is TGCGCCAGCAGCCCAAAATTCACGGGGGATGGAAACACCATATATTTT. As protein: CASSPKFTGDGNTIYF.

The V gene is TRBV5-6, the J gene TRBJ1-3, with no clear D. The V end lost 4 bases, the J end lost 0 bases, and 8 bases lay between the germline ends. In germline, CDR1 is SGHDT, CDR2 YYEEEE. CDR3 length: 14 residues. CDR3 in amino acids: CASSTRGSGNTIYF. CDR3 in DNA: TGTGCCAGCAGCACCCGGGGCTCTGGAAACACCATATATTTT.

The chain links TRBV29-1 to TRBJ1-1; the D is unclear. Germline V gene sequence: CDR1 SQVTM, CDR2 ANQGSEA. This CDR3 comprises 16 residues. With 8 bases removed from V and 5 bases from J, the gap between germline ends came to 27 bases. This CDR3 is CSPYLTNRCEWTEAFF. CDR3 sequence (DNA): TGCAGCCCTTACCTTACGAACCGCTGTGAATGGACTGAAGCTTTCTTT.

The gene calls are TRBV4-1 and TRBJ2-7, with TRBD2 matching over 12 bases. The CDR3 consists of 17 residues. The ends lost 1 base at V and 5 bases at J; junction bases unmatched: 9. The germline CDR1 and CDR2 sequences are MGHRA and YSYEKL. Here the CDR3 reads CASSQGWASGRADEQYF. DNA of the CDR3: TGCGCCAGCAGCCAAGGTTGGGCTAGCGGGAGGGCCGACGAGCAGTACTTC.

In nucleotides, the CDR3 is TGTGCCAGCAGCCGGGGACTAGTTGAGACCCAGTACTTC. It specifies CASSRGLVETQYF. This chain uses TRBV6-5 with TRBJ2-5; 8 bases match TRBD2. This CDR3 region has 13 residues. Trimming took 6 bases from V and 5 from J; bases not matched to a gene: 5. Germline V gene lookup returns CDR1 MNHEY and CDR2 SVGAGI.

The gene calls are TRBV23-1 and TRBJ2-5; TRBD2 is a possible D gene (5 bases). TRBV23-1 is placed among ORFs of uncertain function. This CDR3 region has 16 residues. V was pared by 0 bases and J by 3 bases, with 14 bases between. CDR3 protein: CASSQSPTRGKETQYF. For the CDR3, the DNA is TGCGCCAGCAGTCAATCACCGACCCGGGGTAAAGAGACCCAGTACTTC.

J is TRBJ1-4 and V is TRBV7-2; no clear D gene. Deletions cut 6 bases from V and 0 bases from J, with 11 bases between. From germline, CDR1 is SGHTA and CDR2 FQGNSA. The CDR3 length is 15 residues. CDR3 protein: CASRSDGSTNEKLFF. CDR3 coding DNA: TGTGCCAGCAGATCGGACGGATCAACTAATGAAAAACTGTTTTTT.

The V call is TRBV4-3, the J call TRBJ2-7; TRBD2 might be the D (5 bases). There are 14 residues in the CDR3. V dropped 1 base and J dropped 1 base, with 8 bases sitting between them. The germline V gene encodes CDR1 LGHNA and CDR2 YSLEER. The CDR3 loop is CASSQVDFSYEQYF. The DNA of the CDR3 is TGCGCCAGCAGCCAAGTGGACTTTTCCTACGAGCAGTACTTC.

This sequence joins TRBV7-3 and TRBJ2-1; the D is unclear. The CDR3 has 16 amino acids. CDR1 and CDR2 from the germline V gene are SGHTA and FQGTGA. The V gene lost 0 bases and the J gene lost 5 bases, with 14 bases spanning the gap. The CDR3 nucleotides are TGTGCCAGCAGCTTAACGTTACCGGGTACTCACAATGAGCAGTTCTTC. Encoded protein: CASSLTLPGTHNEQFF.

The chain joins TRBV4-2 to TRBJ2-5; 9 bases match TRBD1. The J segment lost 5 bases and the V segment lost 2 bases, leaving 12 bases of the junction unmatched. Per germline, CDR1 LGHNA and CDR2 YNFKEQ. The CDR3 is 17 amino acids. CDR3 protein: CASSQNLNRDREETQYF. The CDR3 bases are TGTGCCAGCAGCCAAAATCTAAACCGGGACAGGGAGGAGACCCAGTACTTC.

CDR3 amino acids: CASSLSIYQPQHF. CDR3 sequence (DNA): TGTGCCAGCAGCTTAAGCATCTACCAGCCCCAGCATTTT. The chain links TRBV7-3 to TRBJ1-5; D is uncertain. The CDR3 spans 13 residues. Deletions cut 1 base from V and 7 bases from J, with 8 bases between. Germline V gene data show CDR1 as SGHTA and CDR2 as FQGTGA.

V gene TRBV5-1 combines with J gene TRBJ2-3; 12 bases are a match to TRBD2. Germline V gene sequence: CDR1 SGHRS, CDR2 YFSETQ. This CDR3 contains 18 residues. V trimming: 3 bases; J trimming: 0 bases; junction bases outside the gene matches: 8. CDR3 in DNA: TGCGCCAGCAGCTCGGACTCCGGGACTAGCGGGAGCACAGATACGCAGTATTTT. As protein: CASSSDSGTSGSTDTQYF.

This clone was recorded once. The CDR3 coding sequence is TGTGCCAGCAGCTTAAATGGAGGGGCCGTCGGCTACGAGCAGTACTTC. This gives the protein CASSLNGGAVGYEQYF. The J gene is TRBJ2-7, the V gene TRBV7-3, with D perhaps TRBD2 (6 bases). V lost 1 base to trimming and J lost 3 bases, with 16 bases between them. Germline V gene data show CDR1 as SGHTA and CDR2 as FQGTGA. The CDR3 is 16 residues long.

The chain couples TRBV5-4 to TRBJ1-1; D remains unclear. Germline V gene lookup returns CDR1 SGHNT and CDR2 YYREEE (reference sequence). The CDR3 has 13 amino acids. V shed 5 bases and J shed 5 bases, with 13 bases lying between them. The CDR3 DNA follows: TGTGCCAGCAGGAGGGCCCGAAATACTGAAGCTTTCTTT. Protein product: CASRRARNTEAFF.

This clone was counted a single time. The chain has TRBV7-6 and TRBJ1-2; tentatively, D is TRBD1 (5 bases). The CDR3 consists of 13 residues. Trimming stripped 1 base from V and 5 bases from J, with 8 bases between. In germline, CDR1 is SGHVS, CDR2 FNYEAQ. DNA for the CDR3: TGTGCCAGCAGCTTAGAGGCAGGGTATGGCTACACCTTC. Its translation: CASSLEAGYGYTF.

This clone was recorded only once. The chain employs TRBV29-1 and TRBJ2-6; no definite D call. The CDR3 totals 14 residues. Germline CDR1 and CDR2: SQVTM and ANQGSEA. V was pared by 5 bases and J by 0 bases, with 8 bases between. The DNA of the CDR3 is TGCAGCGTTACGGCTGGCTCTGGGGCCAACGTCCTGACTTTC. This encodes CSVTAGSGANVLTF.

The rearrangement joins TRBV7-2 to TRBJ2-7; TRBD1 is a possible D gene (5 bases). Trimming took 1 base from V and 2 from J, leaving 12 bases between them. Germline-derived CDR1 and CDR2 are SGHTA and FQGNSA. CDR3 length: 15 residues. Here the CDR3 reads CASSLDGGAAYEQYF. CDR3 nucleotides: TGTGCCAGCAGCTTAGATGGTGGGGCGGCCTACGAGCAGTACTTC.

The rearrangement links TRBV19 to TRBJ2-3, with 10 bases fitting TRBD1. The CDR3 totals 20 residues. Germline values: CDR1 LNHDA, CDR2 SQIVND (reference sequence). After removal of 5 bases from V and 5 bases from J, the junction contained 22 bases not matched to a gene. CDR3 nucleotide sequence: TGTGCCAGTAGTGTCATATCGGGACAGGGGATATTTACCTCCCAAGATACGCAGTATTTT. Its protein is CASSVISGQGIFTSQDTQYF.

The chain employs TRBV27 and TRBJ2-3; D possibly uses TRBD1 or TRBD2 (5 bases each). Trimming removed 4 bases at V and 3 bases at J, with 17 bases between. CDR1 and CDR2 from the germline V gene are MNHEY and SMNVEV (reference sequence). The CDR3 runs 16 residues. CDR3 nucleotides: TGTGCCAGCAGTTCCACTCTGGGGGTTAAGACAGATACGCAGTATTTT. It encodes CASSSTLGVKTDTQYF.